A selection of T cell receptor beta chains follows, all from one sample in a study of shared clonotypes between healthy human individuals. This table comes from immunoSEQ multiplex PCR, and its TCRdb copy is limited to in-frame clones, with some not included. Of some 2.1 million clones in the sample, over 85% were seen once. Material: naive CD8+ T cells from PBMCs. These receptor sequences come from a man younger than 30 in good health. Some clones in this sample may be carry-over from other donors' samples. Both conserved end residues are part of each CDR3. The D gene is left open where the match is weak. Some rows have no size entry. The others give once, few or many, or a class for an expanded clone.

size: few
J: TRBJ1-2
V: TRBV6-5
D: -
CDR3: CASSLTTGSYGYTF
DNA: TGTGCCAGCAGTCTAACTACAGGTTCCTATGGCTACACCTTC

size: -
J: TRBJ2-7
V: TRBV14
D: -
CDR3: CASSQRGFLPTEQYF
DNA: TGTGCCAGCAGCCAGCGGGGATTCCTCCCGACCGAGCAGTACTTC

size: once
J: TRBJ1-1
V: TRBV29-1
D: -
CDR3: CSVTYNTHRVMNTEAFF
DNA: TGCAGCGTGACCTATAATACCCACAGGGTAATGAACACTGAAGCTTTCTTT

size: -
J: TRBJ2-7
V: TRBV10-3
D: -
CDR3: CAIGPWGPIRREQYF
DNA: TGTGCCATCGGGCCGTGGGGCCCCATCCGGAGGGAGCAGTACTTC

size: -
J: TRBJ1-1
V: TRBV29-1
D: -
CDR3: CSVKPPRGSGTEAFF
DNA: TGCAGCGTGAAACCGCCAAGGGGCTCGGGCACTGAAGCTTTCTTT

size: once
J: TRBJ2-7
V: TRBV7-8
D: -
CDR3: CASSSRDRYEQYF
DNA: TGTGCCAGCAGCTCCCGGGACCGCTACGAGCAGTACTTC

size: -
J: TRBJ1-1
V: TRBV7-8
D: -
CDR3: CASSLSRQGPTEAFF
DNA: TGTGCCAGCAGCTTAAGCCGGCAGGGGCCCACTGAAGCTTTCTTT

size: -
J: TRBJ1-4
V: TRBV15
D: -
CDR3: CATSRGSDEKLFF
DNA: TGTGCCACCAGCAGAGGGTCCGATGAAAAACTGTTTTTT

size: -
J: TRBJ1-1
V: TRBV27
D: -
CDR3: CASSLSWSDTEAFF
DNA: TGTGCCAGCAGTTTATCCTGGTCAGACACTGAAGCTTTCTTT

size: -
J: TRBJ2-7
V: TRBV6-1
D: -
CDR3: CASSEGSDRSYEQYF
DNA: TGTGCCAGCAGTGAAGGGTCGGACCGGTCCTACGAGCAGTACTTC

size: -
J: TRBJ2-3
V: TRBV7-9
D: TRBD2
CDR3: CASSSKAGESDTQYF
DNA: TGTGCCAGCAGCTCTAAAGCGGGAGAATCAGATACGCAGTATTTT

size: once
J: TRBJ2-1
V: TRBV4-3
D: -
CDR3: CASSQALGAELLNEQFF
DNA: TGCGCCAGCAGCCAAGCCCTAGGGGCGGAACTCCTGAATGAGCAGTTCTTC

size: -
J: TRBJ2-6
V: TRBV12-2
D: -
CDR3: CASRPTQSRANVLTF
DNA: TGTGCAAGTCGCCCCACACAAAGTCGGGCCAACGTCCTGACTTTC

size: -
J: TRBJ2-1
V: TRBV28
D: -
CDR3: CASSLLSGRRGDNEQFF
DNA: TGTGCCAGCAGTTTATTGAGCGGGCGGCGAGGGGACAATGAGCAGTTCTTC

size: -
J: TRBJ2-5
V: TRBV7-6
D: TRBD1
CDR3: CASSLRGTGRMETQYF
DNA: TGTGCCAGCAGCTTGCGAGGGACAGGGAGAATGGAGACCCAGTACTTC

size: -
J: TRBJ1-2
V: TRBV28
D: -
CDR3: CASRRGPDGYTF
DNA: TGTGCCAGCAGACGTGGCCCTGATGGCTACACCTTC

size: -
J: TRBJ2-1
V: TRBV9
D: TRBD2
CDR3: CASSVVGGRWNEQFF
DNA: TGTGCCAGCAGCGTAGTGGGCGGGAGGTGGAATGAGCAGTTCTTC

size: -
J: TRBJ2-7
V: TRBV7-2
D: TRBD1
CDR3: CASSYRDRGYEQYF
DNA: TGTGCCAGCAGCTACAGGGACAGGGGATACGAGCAGTACTTC

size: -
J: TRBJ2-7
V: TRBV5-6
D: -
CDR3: CASSLDGFYEQYF
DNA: TGTGCCAGCAGCTTGGACGGGTTCTACGAGCAGTACTTC

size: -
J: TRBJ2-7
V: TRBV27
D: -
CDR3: CASSSITDRPSYEQYF
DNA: TGTGCCAGCAGTTCCATAACCGACAGACCCTCCTACGAGCAGTACTTC

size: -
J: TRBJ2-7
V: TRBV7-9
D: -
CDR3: CASSSWDLYEQYF
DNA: TGTGCCAGCAGCTCATGGGACCTATACGAGCAGTACTTC

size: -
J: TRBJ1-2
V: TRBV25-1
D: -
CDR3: CASSDLGDGYTF
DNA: TGTGCCAGCAGTGATCTTGGGGACGGCTACACCTTC

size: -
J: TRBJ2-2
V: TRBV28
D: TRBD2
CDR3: CASSNSGRDTGELFF
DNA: TGTGCCAGCAGCAATAGCGGGAGGGACACCGGGGAGCTGTTTTTT

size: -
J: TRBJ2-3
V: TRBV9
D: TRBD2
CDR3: CASTHSLAGATDTQYF
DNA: TGTGCCAGCACCCATTCACTAGCGGGGGCCACAGATACGCAGTATTTT

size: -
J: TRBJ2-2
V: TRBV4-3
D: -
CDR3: CASSPSTRSTLALFF
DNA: TGCGCCAGCAGCCCCTCGACTAGAAGCACGCTCGCCCTGTTTTTT

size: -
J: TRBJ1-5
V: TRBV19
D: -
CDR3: CASRGDRNQPQHF
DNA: TGTGCCAGTAGGGGGGACCGAAATCAGCCCCAGCATTTT

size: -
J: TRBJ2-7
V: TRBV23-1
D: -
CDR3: CASSLREQYF
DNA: TGCGCCAGCAGTCTGCGCGAGCAGTACTTC